This T cell receptor beta chain comes out of a study of CD8+ T cells in alopecia areata. Extracted RNA was reverse transcribed, and the resulting cDNA served as sequencing template. Data came from immunoSEQ multiplex PCR; TCRdb stores just in-frame clones and leaves some out. The sample has approximately 89,000 clones, approximately 50% seen once. CDR3 length: 14 residues. In germline, CDR1 is MNHEY, CDR2 SMNVEV (reference sequence). Trimming took off 5 bases at V and 1 base at J, with 11 bases between the two ends. Sequenced material: NKG2D-high CD8+ T cells sorted from blood. The receptor's source is a human donor with alopecia areata. J is TRBJ2-5 and V is TRBV27, with no clear D. Written as DNA, the CDR3 is TGTGCCAGCAGTCCCCGGGCGTTCCAAGAGACCCAGTACTTC. It specifies CASSPRAFQETQYF.